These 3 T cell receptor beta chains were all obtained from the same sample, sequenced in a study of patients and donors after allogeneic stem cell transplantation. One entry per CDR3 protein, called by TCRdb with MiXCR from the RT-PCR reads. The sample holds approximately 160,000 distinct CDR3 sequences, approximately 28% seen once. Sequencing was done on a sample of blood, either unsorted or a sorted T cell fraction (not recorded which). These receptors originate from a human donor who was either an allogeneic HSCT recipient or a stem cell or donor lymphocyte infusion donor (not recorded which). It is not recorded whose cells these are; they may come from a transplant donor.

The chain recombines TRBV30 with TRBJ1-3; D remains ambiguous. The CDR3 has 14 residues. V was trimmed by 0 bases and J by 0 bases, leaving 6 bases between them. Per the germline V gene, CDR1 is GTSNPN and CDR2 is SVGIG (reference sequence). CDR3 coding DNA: TGTGCCTGGAGTGTACTGAACTCTGGAAACACCATATATTTT. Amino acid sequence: CAWSVLNSGNTIYF.

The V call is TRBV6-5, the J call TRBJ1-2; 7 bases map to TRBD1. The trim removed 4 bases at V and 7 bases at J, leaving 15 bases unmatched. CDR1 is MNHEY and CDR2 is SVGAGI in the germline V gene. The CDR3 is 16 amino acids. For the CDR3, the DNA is TGTGCCAGCAGTTTCTCTAGTTTCGACAGGGTTAGTGGCTACACCTTC. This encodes CASSFSSFDRVSGYTF.

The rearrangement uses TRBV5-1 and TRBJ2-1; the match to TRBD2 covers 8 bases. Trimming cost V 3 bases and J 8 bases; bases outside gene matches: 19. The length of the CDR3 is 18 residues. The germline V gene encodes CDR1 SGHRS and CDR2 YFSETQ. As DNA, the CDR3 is TGCGCCAGCAGCTCCCCCCCAAGCGGGAGTCATACACTTGATGAGCAGTTCTTC. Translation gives CASSSPPSGSHTLDEQFF.